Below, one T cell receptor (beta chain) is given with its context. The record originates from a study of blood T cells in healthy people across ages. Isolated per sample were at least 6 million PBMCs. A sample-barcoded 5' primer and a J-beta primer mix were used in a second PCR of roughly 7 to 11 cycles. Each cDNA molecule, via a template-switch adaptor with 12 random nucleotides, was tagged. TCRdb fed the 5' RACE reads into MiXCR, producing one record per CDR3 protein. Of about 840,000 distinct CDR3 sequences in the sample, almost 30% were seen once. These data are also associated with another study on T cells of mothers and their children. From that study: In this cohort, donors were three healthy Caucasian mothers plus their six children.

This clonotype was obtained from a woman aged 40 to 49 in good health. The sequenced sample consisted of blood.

The CDR3 spells CASSRGLARGADTQYF. CDR3 nucleotide sequence: TGTGCCAGCAGCCGGGGACTAGCGCGGGGGGCAGATACGCAGTATTTT. The chain employs TRBV7-2 and TRBJ2-3; TRBD2 matches 10 bases. This CDR3 spans 16 amino acids. Germline-derived CDR1 and CDR2 are SGHTA and FQGNSA. V lost 5 bases and J lost 4; bases outside the gene matches: 9.